Given below is one T cell receptor beta chain in context. Its specificity is not known. This sample stems from a study of cytomegalovirus exposure and HLA in healthy donors. Whole-study findings and limits: High specificity and sensitivity for cytomegalovirus status were reported for the classifier.

TCRdb's table, derived via immunoSEQ multiplex PCR, lists solely in-frame clones and lacks some. The table records around 90,000 clones, around 82% of them present only once. The germline gives CDR1 SEHNR, CDR2 FQNEAQ (reference sequence). Unmatched junction bases numbered 4, after V lost 5 bases and J lost 4 bases. The CDR3 length is 14 residues. The chain joins TRBV7-9 to TRBJ2-3, with TRBD1 identical over 9 bases. Sequenced: PBMCs. The TCR sequence derives from a woman in her late teens or twenties in good health and CMV-seropositive. The CDR3 sequence is CASSRDRAPDTQYF. The CDR3 DNA sequence: TGTGCCAGCAGCCGGGACAGGGCCCCAGATACGCAGTATTTT.